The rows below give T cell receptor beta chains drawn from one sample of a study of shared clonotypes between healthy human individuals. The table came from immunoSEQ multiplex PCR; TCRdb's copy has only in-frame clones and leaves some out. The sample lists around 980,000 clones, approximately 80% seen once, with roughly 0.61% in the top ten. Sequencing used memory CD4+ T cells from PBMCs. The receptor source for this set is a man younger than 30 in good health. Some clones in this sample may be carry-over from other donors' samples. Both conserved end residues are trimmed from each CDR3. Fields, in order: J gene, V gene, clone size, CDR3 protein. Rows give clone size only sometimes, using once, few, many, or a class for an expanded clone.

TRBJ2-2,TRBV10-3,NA,AIGDSANTGELF
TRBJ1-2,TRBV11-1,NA,ASSGDRGAGYT
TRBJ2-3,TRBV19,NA,ASSIGSGGNTQY
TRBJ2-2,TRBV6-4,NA,ASSDSREGTGELF
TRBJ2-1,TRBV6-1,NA,ASVLLAGGGDEQL
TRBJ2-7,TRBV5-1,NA,ASSLAGDAYEQY
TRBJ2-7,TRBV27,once,ASSFRQY
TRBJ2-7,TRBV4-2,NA,ASSQDPGTSEYEQY
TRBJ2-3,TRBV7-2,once,ASSSSGRGPNTQY
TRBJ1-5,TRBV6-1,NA,ASSETAGGRGNQPQH
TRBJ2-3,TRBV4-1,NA,ASSQTPGQRTDTQY
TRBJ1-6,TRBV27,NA,ASSLTGQGRHYNSPLH
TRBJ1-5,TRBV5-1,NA,ASSVSGTGNQPQH
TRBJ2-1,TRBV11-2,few,ASSPPAGTSSPQF
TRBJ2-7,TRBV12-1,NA,ASSPTGTEPFEQY
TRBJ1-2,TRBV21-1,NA,ASSKAWTGSYGYT
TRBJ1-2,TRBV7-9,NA,ASSPLDRNYGYT